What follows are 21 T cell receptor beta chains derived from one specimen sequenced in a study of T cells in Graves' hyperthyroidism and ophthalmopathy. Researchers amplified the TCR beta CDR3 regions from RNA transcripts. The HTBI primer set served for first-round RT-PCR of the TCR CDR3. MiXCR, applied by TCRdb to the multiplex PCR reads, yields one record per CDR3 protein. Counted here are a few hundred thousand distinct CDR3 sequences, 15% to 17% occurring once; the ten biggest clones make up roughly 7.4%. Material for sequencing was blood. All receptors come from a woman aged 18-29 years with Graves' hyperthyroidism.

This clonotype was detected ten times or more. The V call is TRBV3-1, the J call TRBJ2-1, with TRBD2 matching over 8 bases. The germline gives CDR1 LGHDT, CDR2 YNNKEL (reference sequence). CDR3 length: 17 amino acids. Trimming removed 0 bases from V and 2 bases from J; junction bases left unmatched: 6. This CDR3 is CASSQDLTSGTYNEQFF. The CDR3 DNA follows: TGTGCCAGCAGCCAAGATCTAACTAGCGGCACCTACAATGAGCAGTTCTTC.

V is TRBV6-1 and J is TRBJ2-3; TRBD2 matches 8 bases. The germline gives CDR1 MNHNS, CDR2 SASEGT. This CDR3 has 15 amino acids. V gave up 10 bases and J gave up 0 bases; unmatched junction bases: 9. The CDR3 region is CATTLTSGSTDTQYF. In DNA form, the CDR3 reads TGTGCCACTACTTTAACTAGCGGTAGCACAGATACGCAGTATTTT.

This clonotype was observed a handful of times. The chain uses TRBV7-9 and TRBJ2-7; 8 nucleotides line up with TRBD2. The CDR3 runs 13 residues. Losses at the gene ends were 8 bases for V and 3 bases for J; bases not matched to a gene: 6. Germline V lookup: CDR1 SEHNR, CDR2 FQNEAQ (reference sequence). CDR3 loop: CASGTGGNYEQYF. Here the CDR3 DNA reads TGTGCCAGCGGGACGGGAGGGAACTACGAGCAGTACTTC.

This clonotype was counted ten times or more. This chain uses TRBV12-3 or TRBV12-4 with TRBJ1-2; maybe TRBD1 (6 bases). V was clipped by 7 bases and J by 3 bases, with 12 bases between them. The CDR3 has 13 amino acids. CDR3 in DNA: TGTGCCAGCACGCAAGGGGGTCACTATGGCTACACCTTC. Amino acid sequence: CASTQGGHYGYTF.

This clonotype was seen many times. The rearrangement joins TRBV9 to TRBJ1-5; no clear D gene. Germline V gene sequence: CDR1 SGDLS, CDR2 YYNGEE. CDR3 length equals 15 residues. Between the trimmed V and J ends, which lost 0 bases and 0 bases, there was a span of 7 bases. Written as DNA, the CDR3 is TGTGCCAGCAGCGTAGGGGTTAATAGCAATCAGCCCCAGCATTTT. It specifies CASSVGVNSNQPQHF. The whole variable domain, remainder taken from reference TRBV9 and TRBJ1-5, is DSGVTQTPKHLITATGQRVTLRCSPRSGDLSVYWYQQSLDQGLQFLIQYYNGEERAKGNILERFSAQQFPDLHSELNLSSLELGDSALYFCASSVGVNSNQPQHFGDGTRLSIL.

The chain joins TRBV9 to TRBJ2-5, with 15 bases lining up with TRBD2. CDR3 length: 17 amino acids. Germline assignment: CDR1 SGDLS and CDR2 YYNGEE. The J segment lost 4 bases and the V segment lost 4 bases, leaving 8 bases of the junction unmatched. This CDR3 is CASSQGLAGGVGETQYF. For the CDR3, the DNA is TGTGCCAGCAGCCAGGGACTAGCGGGAGGAGTGGGAGAGACCCAGTACTTC.

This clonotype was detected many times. In DNA, the CDR3 is TGTGCCAGCAGGCCAAGACTAGCGGGGGGGCTGGATTGGGGTGAGCAGTTCTTC. Protein: CASRPRLAGGLDWGEQFF. The chain carries TRBV12-3 or TRBV12-4 and TRBJ2-1; TRBD2 matches at 14 bases. The V segment lost 6 bases and the J segment 9 bases; nucleotides outside the gene matches: 16. The CDR3 spans 18 residues.

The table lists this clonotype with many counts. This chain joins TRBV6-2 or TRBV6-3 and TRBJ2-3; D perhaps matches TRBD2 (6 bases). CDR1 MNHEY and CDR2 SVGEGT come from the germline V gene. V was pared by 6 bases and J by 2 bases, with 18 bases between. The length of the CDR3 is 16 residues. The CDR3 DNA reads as TGTGCCAGCAGCCGGATAGCGGAAGTTTCCACAGATACGCAGTATTTT. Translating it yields CASSRIAEVSTDTQYF.

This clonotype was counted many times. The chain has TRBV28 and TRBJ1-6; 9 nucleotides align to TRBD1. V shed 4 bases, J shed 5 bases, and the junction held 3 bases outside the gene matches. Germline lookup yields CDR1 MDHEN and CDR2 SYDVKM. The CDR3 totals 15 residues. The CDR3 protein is CASSYGQGNNSPLHF. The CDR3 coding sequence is TGTGCCAGCAGTTATGGACAGGGGAATAATTCACCCCTCCACTTT.

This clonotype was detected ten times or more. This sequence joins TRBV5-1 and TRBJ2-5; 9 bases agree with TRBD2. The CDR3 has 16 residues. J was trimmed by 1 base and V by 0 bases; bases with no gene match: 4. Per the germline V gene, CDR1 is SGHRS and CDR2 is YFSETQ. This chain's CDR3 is CASSLGSSGAQETQYF. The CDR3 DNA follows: TGCGCCAGCAGCTTGGGGTCTAGCGGGGCCCAAGAGACCCAGTACTTC.

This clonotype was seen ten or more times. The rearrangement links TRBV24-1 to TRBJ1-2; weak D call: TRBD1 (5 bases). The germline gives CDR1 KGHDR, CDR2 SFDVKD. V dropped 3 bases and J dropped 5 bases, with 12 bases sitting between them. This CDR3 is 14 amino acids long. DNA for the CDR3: TGTGCCACCAGTGATCGGGGCCAAGGGTATGGCTACACCTTC. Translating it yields CATSDRGQGYGYTF.

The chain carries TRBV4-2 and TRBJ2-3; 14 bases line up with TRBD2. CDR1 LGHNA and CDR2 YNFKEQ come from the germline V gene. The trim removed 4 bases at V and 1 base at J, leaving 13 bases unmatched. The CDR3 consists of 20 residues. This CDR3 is CASSPTPGLAGGSGTDTQYF. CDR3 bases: TGTGCCAGCAGCCCGACCCCAGGACTAGCGGGAGGTTCCGGCACAGATACGCAGTATTTT.

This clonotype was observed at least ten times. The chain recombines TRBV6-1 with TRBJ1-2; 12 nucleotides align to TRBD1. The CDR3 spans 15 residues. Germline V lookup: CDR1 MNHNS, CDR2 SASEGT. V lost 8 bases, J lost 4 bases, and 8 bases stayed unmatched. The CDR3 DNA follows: TGTGCCAGCTCGCGGGGACAGGGGGCAGGCTATGGCTACACCTTC. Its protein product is CASSRGQGAGYGYTF.

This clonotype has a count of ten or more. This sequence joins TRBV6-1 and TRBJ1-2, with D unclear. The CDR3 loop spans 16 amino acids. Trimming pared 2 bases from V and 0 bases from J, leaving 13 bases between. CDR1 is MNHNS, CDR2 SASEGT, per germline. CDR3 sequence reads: CASSEQPTLSNYGYTF. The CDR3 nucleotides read TGTGCCAGCAGTGAACAGCCTACATTGTCTAACTATGGCTACACCTTC.

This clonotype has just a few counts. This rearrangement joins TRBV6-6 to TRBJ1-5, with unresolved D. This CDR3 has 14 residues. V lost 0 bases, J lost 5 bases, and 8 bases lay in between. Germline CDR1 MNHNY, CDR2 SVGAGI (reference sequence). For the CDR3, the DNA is TGTGCCAGCAGTTACTCCTCGGACTATCAGCCCCAGCATTTT. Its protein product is CASSYSSDYQPQHF.

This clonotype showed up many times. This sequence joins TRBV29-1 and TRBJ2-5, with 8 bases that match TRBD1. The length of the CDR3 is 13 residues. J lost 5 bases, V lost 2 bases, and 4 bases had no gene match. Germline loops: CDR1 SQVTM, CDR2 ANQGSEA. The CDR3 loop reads CSVENRGYETQYF. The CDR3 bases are TGCAGCGTTGAAAACAGGGGGTACGAGACCCAGTACTTC.

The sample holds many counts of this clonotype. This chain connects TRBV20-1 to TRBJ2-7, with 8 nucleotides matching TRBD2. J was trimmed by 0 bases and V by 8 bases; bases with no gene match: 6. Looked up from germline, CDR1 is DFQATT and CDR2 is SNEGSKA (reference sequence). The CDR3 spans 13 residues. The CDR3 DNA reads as TGCAGTCCGCGGGGGGCGAGCTCCTACGAGCAGTACTTC. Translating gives CSPRGASSYEQYF.

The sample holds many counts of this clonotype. In nucleotides, the CDR3 is TGCAGTGCTAGAGCATTCAAAGCCTACGAGCAGTACTTC. Translation gives CSARAFKAYEQYF. The J gene is TRBJ2-7, the V gene TRBV20-1; D remains unclear. CDR3 length: 13 amino acids. V was shortened by 1 base and J by 2 bases, with 9 bases between the two germline ends. CDR1 and CDR2 (germline): DFQATT, SNEGSKA (reference sequence).

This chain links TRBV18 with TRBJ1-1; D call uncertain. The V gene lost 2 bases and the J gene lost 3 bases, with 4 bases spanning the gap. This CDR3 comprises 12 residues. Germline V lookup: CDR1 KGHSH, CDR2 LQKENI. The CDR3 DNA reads TGTGCCAGCTCACCATCACACACTGAAGCTTTCTTT. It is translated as CASSPSHTEAFF.

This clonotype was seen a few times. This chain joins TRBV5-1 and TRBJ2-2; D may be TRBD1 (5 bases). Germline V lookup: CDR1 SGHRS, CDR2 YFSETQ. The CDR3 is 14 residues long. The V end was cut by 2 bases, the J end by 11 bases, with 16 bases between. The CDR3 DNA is TGCGCCAGCAGCTTCCCCGATGGGGCAACCGAGCTGTTTTTT. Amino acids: CASSFPDGATELFF. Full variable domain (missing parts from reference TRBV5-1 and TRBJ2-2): KAGVTQTPRYLIKTRGQQVTLSCSPISGHRSVSWYQQTPGQGLQFLFEYFSETQRNKGNFPGRFSGRQFSNSRSEMNVSTLELGDSALYLCASSFPDGATELFFGEGSRLTVL.

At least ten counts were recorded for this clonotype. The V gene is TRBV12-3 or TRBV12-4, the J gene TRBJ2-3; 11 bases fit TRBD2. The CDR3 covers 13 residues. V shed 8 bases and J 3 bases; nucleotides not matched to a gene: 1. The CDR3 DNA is TGTGCCAGCTGGACTAGCGGGACAGATACGCAGTATTTT. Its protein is CASWTSGTDTQYF.